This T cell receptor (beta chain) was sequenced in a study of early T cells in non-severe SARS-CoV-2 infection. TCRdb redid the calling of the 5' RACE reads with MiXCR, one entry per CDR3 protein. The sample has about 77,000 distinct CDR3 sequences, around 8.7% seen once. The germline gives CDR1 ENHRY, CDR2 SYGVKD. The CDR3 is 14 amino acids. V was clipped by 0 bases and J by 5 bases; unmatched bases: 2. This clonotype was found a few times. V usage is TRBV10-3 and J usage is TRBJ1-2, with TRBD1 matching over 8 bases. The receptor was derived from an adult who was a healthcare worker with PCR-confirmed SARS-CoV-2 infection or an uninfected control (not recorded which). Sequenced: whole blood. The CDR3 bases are TGTGCCATCAGTGAGTCAGGACAGGGTTATGGCTACACCTTC. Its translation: CAISESGQGYGYTF.